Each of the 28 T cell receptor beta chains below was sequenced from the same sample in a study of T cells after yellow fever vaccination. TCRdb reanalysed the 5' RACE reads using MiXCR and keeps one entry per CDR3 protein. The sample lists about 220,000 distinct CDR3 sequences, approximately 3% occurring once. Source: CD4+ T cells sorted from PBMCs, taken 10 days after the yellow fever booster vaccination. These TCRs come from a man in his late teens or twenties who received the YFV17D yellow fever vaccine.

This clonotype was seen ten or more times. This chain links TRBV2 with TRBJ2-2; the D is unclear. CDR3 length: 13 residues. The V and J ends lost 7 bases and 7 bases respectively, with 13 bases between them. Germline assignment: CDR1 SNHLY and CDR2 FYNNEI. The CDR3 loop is CASKGSGGGELFF. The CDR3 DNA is TGTGCCAGCAAAGGATCCGGCGGCGGGGAGCTGTTTTTT.

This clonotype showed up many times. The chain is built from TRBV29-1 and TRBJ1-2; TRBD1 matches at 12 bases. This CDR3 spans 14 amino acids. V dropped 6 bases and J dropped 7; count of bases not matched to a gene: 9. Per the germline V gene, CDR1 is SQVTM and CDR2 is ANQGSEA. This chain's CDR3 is CSVNPGQGAIGYTF. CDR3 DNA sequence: TGCAGCGTAAACCCGGGACAGGGGGCGATTGGCTACACCTTC. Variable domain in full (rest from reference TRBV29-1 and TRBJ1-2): SAVISQKPSRDICQRGTSLTIQCQVDSQVTMMFWYRQQPGQSLTLIATANQGSEATYESGFVIDKFPISRPNLTFSTLTVSNMSPEDSSIYLCSVNPGQGAIGYTFGSGTRLTVV.

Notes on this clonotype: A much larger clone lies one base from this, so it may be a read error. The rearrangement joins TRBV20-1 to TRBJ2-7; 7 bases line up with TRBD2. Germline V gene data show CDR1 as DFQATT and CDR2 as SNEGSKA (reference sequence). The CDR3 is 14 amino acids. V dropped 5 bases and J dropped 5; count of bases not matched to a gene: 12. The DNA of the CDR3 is TGCAGTGCTCCGACTGGCGGGGGTTTAAACGAGCAGTACTTC. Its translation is CSAPTGGGLNEQYF.

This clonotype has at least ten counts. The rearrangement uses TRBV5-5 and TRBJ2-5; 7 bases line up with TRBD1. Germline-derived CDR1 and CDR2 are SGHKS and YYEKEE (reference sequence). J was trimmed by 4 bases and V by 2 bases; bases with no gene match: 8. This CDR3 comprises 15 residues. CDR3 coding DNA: TGTGCCAGCAGCTTTAACACAGGGGCGGCAGAGACCCAGTACTTC. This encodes CASSFNTGAAETQYF.

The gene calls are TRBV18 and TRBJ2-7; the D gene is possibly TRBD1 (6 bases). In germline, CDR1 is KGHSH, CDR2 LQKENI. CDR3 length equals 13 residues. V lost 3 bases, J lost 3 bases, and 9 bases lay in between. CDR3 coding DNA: TGTGCCAGCTCACCGAGGACAGACTACGAGCAGTACGTC. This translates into CASSPRTDYEQYV.

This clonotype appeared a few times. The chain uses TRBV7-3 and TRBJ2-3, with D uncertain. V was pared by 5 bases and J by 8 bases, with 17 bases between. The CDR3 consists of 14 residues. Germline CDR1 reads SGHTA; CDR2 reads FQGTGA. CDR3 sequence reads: CASSPDGRTGTQYF. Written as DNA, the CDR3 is TGTGCCAGCAGCCCTGATGGCCGGACCGGTACGCAGTATTTT.

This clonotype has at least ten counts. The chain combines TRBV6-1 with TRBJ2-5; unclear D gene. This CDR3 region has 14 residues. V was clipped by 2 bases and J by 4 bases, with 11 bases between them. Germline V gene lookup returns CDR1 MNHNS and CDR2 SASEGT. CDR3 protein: CASSEIWVTETQYF. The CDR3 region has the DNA TGTGCCAGCAGTGAAATCTGGGTAACAGAGACCCAGTACTTC.

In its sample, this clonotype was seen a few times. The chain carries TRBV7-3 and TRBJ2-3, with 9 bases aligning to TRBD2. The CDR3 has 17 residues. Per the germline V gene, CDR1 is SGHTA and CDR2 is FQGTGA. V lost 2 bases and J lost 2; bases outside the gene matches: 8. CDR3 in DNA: TGTGCCAGCAGCTTACGTGTAGCGGGGGTGACCACAGATACGCAGTATTTT. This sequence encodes CASSLRVAGVTTDTQYF.

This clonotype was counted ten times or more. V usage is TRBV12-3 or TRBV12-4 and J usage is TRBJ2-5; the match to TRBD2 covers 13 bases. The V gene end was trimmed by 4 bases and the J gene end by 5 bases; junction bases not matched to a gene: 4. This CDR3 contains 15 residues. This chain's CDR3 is CASSSGLAGLETQYF. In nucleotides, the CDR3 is TGTGCCAGCAGTTCGGGACTAGCGGGGTTGGAGACCCAGTACTTC.

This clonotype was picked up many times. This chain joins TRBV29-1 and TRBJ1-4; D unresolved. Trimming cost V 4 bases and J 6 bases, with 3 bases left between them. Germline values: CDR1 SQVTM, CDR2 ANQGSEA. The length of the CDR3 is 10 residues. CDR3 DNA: TGCAGCGTTGGGGATGAAAAACTGTTTTTT. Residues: CSVGDEKLFF.

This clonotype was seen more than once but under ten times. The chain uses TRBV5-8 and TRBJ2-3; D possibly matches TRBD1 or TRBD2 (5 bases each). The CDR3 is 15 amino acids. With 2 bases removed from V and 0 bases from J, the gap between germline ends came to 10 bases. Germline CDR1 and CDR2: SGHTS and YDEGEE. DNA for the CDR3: TGTGCCAGCAGCTTATTCGGGGCTAGCACAGATACGCAGTATTTT. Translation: CASSLFGASTDTQYF.

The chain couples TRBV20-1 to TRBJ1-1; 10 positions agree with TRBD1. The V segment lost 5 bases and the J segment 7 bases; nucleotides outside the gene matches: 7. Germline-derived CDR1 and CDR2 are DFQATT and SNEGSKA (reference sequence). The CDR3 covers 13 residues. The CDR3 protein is CSAVRTGGSEAFF. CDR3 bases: TGCAGTGCTGTCCGGACAGGGGGGAGTGAAGCTTTCTTT.

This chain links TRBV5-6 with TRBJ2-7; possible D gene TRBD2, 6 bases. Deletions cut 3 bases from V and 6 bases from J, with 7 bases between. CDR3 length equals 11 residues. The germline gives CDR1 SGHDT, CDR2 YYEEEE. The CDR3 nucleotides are TGTGCCAGCAGCTGGAGGGGCGAGCAGTACTTC. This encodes CASSWRGEQYF. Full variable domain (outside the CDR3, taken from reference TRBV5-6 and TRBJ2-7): DAGVTQSPTHLIKTRGQQVTLRCSPKSGHDTVSWYQQALGQGPQFIFQYYEEEERQRGNFPDRFSGHQFPNYSSELNVNALLLGDSALYLCASSWRGEQYFGPGTRLTVT.

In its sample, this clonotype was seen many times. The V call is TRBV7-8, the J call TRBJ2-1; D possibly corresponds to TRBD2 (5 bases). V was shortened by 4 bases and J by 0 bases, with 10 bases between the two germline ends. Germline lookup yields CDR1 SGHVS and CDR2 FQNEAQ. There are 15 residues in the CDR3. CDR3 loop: CASSSIASSYNEQFF. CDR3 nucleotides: TGTGCCAGCAGCTCAATAGCGTCCTCCTACAATGAGCAGTTCTTC. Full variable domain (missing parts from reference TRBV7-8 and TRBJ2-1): GAGVSQSPRYKVAKRGQDVALRCDPISGHVSLFWYQQALGQGPEFLTYFQNEAQLDKSGLPSDRFFAERPEGSVSTLKIQRTQQEDSAVYLCASSSIASSYNEQFFGPGTRLTVL.

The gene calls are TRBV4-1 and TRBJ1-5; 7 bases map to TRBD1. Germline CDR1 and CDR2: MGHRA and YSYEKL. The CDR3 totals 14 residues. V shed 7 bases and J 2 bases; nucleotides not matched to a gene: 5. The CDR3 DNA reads TGCGCCAGCACCCCAGGGGGTGGCAATCAGCCCCAGCATTTT. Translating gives CASTPGGGNQPQHF.

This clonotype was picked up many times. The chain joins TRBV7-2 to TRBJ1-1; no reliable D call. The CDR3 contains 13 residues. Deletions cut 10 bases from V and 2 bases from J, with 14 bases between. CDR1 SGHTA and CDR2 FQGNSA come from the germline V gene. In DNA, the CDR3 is TGTGCCACCAATGACCGACCTAACACTGAAGCTTTCTTT. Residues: CATNDRPNTEAFF.

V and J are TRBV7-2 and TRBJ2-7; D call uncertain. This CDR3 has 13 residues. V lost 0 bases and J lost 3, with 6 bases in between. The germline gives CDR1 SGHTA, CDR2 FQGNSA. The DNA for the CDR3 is TGTGCCAGCAGCTTAGCGCCGAACTACGAGCAGTACGTC. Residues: CASSLAPNYEQYV.

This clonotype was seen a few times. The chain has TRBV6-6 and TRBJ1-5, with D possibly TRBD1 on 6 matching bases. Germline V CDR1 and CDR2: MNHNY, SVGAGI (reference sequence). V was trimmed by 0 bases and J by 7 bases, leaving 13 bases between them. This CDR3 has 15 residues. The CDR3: CASSYSRGWGQPQHF. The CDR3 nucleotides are TGTGCCAGCAGTTACTCGAGGGGGTGGGGACAGCCCCAGCATTTT.

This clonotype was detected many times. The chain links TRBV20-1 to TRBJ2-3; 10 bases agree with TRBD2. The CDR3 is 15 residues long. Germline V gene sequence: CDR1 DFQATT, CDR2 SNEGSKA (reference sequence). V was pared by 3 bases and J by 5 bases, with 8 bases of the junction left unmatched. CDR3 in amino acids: CSASMLAGALDTQYF. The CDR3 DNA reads TGCAGTGCTAGTATGCTAGCGGGGGCCCTAGATACGCAGTATTTT.

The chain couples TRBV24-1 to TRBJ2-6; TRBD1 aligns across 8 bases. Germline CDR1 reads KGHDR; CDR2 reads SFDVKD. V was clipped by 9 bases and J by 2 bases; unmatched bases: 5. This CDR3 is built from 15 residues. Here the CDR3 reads CATPRGLTGANVLTF. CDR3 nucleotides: TGTGCCACCCCCAGGGGGCTGACTGGGGCCAACGTCCTGACTTTC.

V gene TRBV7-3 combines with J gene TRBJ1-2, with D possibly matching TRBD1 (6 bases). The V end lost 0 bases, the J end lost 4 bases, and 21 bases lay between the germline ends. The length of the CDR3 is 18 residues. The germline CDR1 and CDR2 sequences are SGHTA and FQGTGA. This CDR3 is CASSLTRPGGQSGYGYTF. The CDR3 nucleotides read TGTGCCAGCAGCTTAACTCGCCCTGGGGGACAAAGCGGCTATGGCTACACCTTC. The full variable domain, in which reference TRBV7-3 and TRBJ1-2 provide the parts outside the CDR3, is GAGVSQTPSNKVTEKGKYVELRCDPISGHTALYWYRQSLGQGPEFLIYFQGTGAADDSGLPNDRFFAVRPEGSVSTLKIQRTERGDSAVYLCASSLTRPGGQSGYGYTFGSGTRLTVV.

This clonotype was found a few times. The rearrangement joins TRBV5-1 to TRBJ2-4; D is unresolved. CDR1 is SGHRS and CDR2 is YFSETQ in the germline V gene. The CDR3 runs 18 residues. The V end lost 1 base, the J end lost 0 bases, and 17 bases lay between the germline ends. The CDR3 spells CASSLNRVTDVAKNIQYF. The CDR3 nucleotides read TGCGCCAGCAGCTTGAACCGGGTGACGGACGTAGCCAAAAACATTCAGTACTTC.

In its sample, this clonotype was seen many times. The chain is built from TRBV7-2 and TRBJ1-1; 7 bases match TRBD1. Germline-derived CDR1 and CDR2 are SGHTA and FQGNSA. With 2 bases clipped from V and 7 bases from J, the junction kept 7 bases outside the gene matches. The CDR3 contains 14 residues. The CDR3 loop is CASSLYGGGSEAFF. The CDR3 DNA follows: TGTGCCAGCAGCTTATACGGAGGGGGCAGTGAAGCTTTCTTT.

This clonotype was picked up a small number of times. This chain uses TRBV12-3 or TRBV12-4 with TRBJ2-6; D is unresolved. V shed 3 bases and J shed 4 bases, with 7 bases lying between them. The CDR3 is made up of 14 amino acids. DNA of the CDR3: TGTGCCAGCAGTTTGGGTGGGGGGGCCAACGTCCTGACTTTC. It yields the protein CASSLGGGANVLTF.

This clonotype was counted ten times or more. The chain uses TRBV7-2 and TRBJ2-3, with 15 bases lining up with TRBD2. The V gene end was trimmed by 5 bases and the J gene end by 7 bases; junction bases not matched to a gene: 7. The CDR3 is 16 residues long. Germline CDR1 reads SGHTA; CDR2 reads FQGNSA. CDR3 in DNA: TGTGCCAGCAGCCTAGGACTAGCGGGGGGGCCGTATACGCAGTATTTT. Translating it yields CASSLGLAGGPYTQYF. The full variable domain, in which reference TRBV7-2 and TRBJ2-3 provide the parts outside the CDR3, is GAGVSQSPSNKVTEKGKDVELRCDPISGHTALYWYRQSLGQGLEFLIYFQGNSAPDKSGLPSDRFSAERTGGSVSTLTIQRTQQEDSAVYLCASSLGLAGGPYTQYFGPGTRLTVL.

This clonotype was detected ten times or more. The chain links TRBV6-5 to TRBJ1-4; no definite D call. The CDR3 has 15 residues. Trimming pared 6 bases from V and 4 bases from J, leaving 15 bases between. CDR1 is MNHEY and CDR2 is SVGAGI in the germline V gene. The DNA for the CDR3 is TGTGCCAGCAGAAGAGACCCCTGGGGTAATGAAAAACTGTTTTTT. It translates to CASRRDPWGNEKLFF.

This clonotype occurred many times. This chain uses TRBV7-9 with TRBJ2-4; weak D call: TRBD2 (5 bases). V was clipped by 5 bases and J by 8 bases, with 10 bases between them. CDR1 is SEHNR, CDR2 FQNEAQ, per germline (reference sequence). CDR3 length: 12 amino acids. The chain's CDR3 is CASSPTRDIQYF. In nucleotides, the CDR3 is TGTGCCAGCAGCCCAACTAGGGACATTCAGTACTTC.

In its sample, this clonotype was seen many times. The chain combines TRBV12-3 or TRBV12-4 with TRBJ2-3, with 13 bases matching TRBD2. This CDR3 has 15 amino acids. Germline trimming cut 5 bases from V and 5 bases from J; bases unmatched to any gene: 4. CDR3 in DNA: TGTGCCAGCAGTCCTCGACTAGCGGGGGGAGATACGCAGTATTTT. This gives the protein CASSPRLAGGDTQYF.